This T cell receptor beta chain comes out of a study of naive and memory T cell subsets. Study-level results: Potentially, T cell activation and differentiation skew this RNA-based measurement.

In this sample, this clonotype turned up a few times. The antigen is not known. Ligated cDNA underwent four rounds of PCR with nested alpha and beta constant region primers and SP2. Reverse transcription of blood and skin TCR RNA was primed at alpha and beta constant regions. MiXCR, run by TCRdb on the 5' RACE reads, gives a single entry per CDR3 protein. The sample carries about 48,000 distinct CDR3 sequences, around 4.7% recorded once. Per germline, CDR1 DFQATT and CDR2 SNEGSKA (reference sequence). The CDR3 is 12 residues long. Trimming shortened V by 2 bases and J by 0 bases, and 5 bases separated the two germline ends. TCR cDNA received a 3' ligated oligonucleotide that carried a UMI. Input was about 1 to 1000 ng of DNase-treated total RNA without cell sorting.

The sequence was obtained from a female donor in good health. The V call is TRBV20-1, the J call TRBJ2-7; no definite D call. CDR3 amino acids: CSARSNSYEQYF. The CDR3 nucleotides read TGCAGTGCTAGATCTAACTCCTACGAGCAGTACTTC.